One and the same sample provided the 23 T cell receptor beta chains below, sequenced in a study of T cell repertoires in ileal Crohn's disease. The sample's time point: neoterminal ileum biopsy at postoperative endoscopy, about 6 months after surgery. Profiled with immunoSEQ multiplex PCR; TCRdb holds only in-frame clones, not every one. The sample comprises approximately 19,000 clones, around 70% of which are singletons, and around 4.2% rests with the top ten. Specimen: ileal tissue. These TCRs come from an adult with Crohn's disease.

As for this clone: The same CDR3 can be traced to other DNA sequences in this sample. The J gene is TRBJ1-6, the V gene TRBV5-1, with 7 positions matching TRBD1. J lost 5 bases, V lost 1 base, and 3 bases had no gene match. CDR3 length: 15 residues. Germline CDR1 SGHRS, CDR2 YFSETQ. CDR3 coding DNA: TGCGCCAGCAGCTTGAGTACAGGGGATAATTCACCCCTCCACTTT. Protein sequence: CASSLSTGDNSPLHF.

Concerning this clone itself: The junction and the germline gene differ at one end; a read error may be behind it. This chain uses TRBV6-1 with TRBJ1-3, with D possibly being TRBD1 (5 bases). Germline V CDR1 and CDR2: MNHNS, SASEGT. This CDR3 contains 12 residues. The CDR3 DNA reads TGTGCCAGCAGTGAAGCGGAGGAGGGGCTCATATTT. Protein product: CASSEAEEGLIF.

The chain recombines TRBV5-1 with TRBJ2-1; D gene unclear. Per the germline V gene, CDR1 is SGHRS and CDR2 is YFSETQ. V was pared by 1 base and J by 8 bases, with 7 bases between. The CDR3 is 12 residues long. CDR3 bases: TGCGCCAGCAGCTTGAACTTCGATGAGCAGTTCTTC. Translation gives CASSLNFDEQFF.

The CDR3 DNA reads TGTGCTAGTGGTTTGGTACGGAGCGGCACTACTGGGACCGGGGAGCTGTTTTTT. Encoded protein: CASGLVRSGTTGTGELFF. The rearrangement uses TRBV12-5 and TRBJ2-2, with D possibly TRBD2 on 5 matching bases. The germline CDR1 and CDR2 sequences are LGHNT and FRNRAP. This CDR3 comprises 18 residues. The ends were cut back, 0 bases at V and 5 bases at J, with 19 bases in the middle.

CDR3 nucleotide sequence: TGTGCCAGCAGTGAAGGGGCCTACCAAGAGACCCAGTACTTC. Residues: CASSEGAYQETQYF. This chain connects TRBV6-1 to TRBJ2-5; D is undetermined. The V gene lost 1 base and the J gene lost 0 bases, with 6 bases spanning the gap. The CDR3 sequence is 14 residues long. CDR1 is MNHNS and CDR2 is SASEGT in the germline V gene.

This clone is a singleton in its sample. The genes are TRBV11-2 and TRBJ2-1; 11 nucleotides match TRBD2. CDR3 length: 18 residues. V was clipped by 0 bases and J by 6 bases; unmatched bases: 10. The germline V gene has CDR1 SGHAT and CDR2 FQNNGV. CDR3 protein: CASSLDRRLAGTGNEQFF. The CDR3 DNA reads as TGTGCCAGCAGCTTAGATCGGAGACTAGCGGGAACAGGCAATGAGCAGTTCTTC.

This chain joins TRBV27 and TRBJ1-1, with a possible D match to TRBD1 (5 bases). The length of the CDR3 is 16 residues. The V gene's germline CDR1 is MNHEY and CDR2 SMNVEV (reference sequence). The V and J ends lost 0 bases and 6 bases respectively, with 17 bases between them. The CDR3 DNA sequence: TGTGCCAGCAGTTTATCGCGCGGGAACAGGAGAGCTGAAGCTTTCTTT. It encodes CASSLSRGNRRAEAFF.

The chain links TRBV9 to TRBJ2-2; TRBD1 agrees at 9 bases. This CDR3 comprises 17 residues. Germline loops: CDR1 SGDLS, CDR2 YYNGEE. Trimming removed 0 bases from V and 3 bases from J; junction bases left unmatched: 6. The DNA for the CDR3 is TGTGCCAGCAGCGTAGGGTTCCGGACAGGGGACACCGGGGAGCTGTTTTTT. The encoded protein is CASSVGFRTGDTGELFF.

By proportion, this clone is medium-sized (0.01 to 0.1%). This rearrangement joins TRBV6-1 to TRBJ2-7, with no clear D. Judging by the DNA end, TRBJ2-4 fits better; the J call may be wrong. Germline-derived CDR1 and CDR2 are MNHNS and SASEGT. This CDR3 has 12 residues. CDR3 nucleotide sequence: TGTGCCAGCAGTGAAGATCGGGACATTCAGTACTTC. This encodes CASSEDRDIQYF.

The V call is TRBV5-4, the J call TRBJ1-2; 8 nucleotides match TRBD1. The CDR3 length is 16 residues. J was trimmed by 8 bases and V by 1 base; bases with no gene match: 13. Germline V gives CDR1 SGHNT, CDR2 YYREEE (reference sequence). CDR3 sequence (DNA): TGTGCCAGCAGCTTGATTGGACAGGGCTTTAGGGGGGGCTACACCTTC. This codes for CASSLIGQGFRGGYTF.

This rearrangement joins TRBV20-1 to TRBJ1-1; maybe TRBD1 (5 bases). In germline, CDR1 is DFQATT, CDR2 SNEGSKA (reference sequence). Trimming shortened V by 6 bases and J by 7 bases, and 12 bases separated the two germline ends. The CDR3 has 11 residues. CDR3 in amino acids: CSATGGIEAFF. The CDR3 DNA sequence: TGCAGTGCCACGGGGGGGATTGAAGCTTTCTTT.

This clone was seen just once. This chain uses TRBV7-9 with TRBJ2-3; 11 bases map to TRBD2. The germline CDR1 and CDR2 sequences are SEHNR and FQNEAQ (reference sequence). V gave up 4 bases and J gave up 7 bases; unmatched junction bases: 7. The CDR3 extends over 15 amino acids. DNA for the CDR3: TGTGCCAGCAGCTCCGGTAGCGGGAGGGTAAATACGCAGTATTTT. Its translation: CASSSGSGRVNTQYF.

The chain has TRBV13 and TRBJ1-1; 10 bases match TRBD1. Unmatched junction bases numbered 6, after V lost 6 bases and J lost 8 bases. Germline CDR1 and CDR2: PRHDT and FYEKMQ (reference sequence). This CDR3 has 13 residues. CDR3 DNA sequence: TGTGCCAGCAGGGACAGGGGGTCAGGGGAAGCTTTCTTT. Protein sequence: CASRDRGSGEAFF.

The chain combines TRBV4-1 with TRBJ1-2; the match to TRBD1 covers 8 bases. With 5 bases clipped from V and 7 bases from J, the junction kept 18 bases outside the gene matches. Germline V gene data show CDR1 as MGHRA and CDR2 as YSYEKL. There are 17 residues in the CDR3. In nucleotides, the CDR3 is TGCGCCAGCAGCTCAGACCCCCAGGGGGCGCAATCGAGTGGCTACACCTTC. Encoded protein: CASSSDPQGAQSSGYTF.

This clone was seen a single time. The chain joins TRBV7-8 to TRBJ1-5; 9 bases match TRBD1. The length of the CDR3 is 17 residues. Trimming removed 6 bases from V and 6 bases from J; junction bases left unmatched: 15. Germline values: CDR1 SGHVS, CDR2 FQNEAQ. Written as DNA, the CDR3 is TGTGCCAGCAGGCAAACACCGGGACAGGGTTTAATTCAGCCCCAGCATTTT. Encoded protein: CASRQTPGQGLIQPQHF.

Only a few counts were recorded for this clone. The chain links TRBV4-3 to TRBJ2-5; D is perhaps TRBD2 (5 bases). Germline-derived CDR1 and CDR2 are LGHNA and YSLEER. The CDR3 extends over 20 amino acids. V was pared by 2 bases and J by 2 bases, with 27 bases between. The CDR3 protein is CASSQILPVGRVTGQETQYF. The CDR3 DNA is TGCGCCAGCAGCCAAATCCTTCCTGTCGGTAGAGTGACGGGGCAAGAGACCCAGTACTTC.

This clone appeared a few times. The gene calls are TRBV29-1 and TRBJ1-2, with D perhaps matching TRBD1 (5 bases). The CDR3 has 13 residues. Looked up from germline, CDR1 is SQVTM and CDR2 is ANQGSEA. V lost 6 bases, J lost 6 bases, and 17 bases lay in between. The CDR3 region is CSVVGGGRDGYTF. The CDR3 DNA reads as TGCAGCGTCGTCGGGGGAGGGCGGGATGGCTACACCTTC.

In its sample, this clone is medium-sized. The chain is built from TRBV19 and TRBJ1-1, with D perhaps matching TRBD1 (6 bases). This CDR3 has 14 amino acids. V lost 4 bases to trimming and J lost 1 base, with 10 bases between them. Germline lookup yields CDR1 LNHDA and CDR2 SQIVND (reference sequence). The CDR3 DNA reads TGTGCCAGTAGTAACAGGGCCTCGAACACTGAAGCTTTCTTT. Its translation is CASSNRASNTEAFF.

The V and J genes are TRBV6-1 and TRBJ2-7, with D perhaps matching TRBD1 (5 bases). Trimming shortened V by 4 bases and J by 4 bases, and 8 bases separated the two germline ends. Germline values: CDR1 MNHNS, CDR2 SASEGT. The CDR3 consists of 12 residues. The CDR3 protein is CASSVDNYEQYF. The CDR3 region has the DNA TGTGCCAGCAGTGTGGACAATTACGAGCAGTACTTC.

The rearrangement uses TRBV15 and TRBJ2-6; the D is unclear. V was shortened by 7 bases and J by 0 bases, with 13 bases between the two germline ends. Germline V gene data show CDR1 as LNHNV and CDR2 as YYDKDF (reference sequence). The CDR3 spans 16 residues. CDR3 sequence (DNA): TGTGCCACCAAGTTGAAGGCGGCCTCTGGGGCCAACGTCCTGACTTTC. Translated: CATKLKAASGANVLTF.

The J gene is TRBJ1-5, the V gene TRBV2, with TRBD1 as a possible D gene (5 bases). Germline V gene data show CDR1 as SNHLY and CDR2 as FYNNEI. The CDR3 has 16 residues. V lost 8 bases and J 0 bases, leaving 17 bases between the germline ends. For the CDR3, the DNA is TGTGCCAGCGGCAGGACGGGGGGAAATAGCAATCAGCCCCAGCATTTT. Protein: CASGRTGGNSNQPQHF.

The chain joins TRBV5-1 to TRBJ1-1; a possible D gene is TRBD1 (5 bases). The CDR3 spans 13 residues. The germline V gene has CDR1 SGHRS and CDR2 YFSETQ. Trimming took off 7 bases at V and 4 bases at J, with 14 bases between the two ends. Here the CDR3 DNA reads TGCGCCAGCCTAGCTCGCGGGGGCACTGAAGCTTTCTTT. Translation gives CASLARGGTEAFF.

This chain connects TRBV29-1 to TRBJ2-2; D not resolved. Germline CDR1 SQVTM, CDR2 ANQGSEA. There are 10 residues in the CDR3. The V and J ends lost 5 bases and 7 bases respectively, with 5 bases between them. The CDR3 protein is CSVRLGELFF. CDR3 nucleotides: TGCAGCGTTCGTCTCGGGGAGCTGTTTTTT.